Listed below are T cell receptor beta chains from one sample, sequenced in a study of blood T cell repertoires in COVID-19. Here immunoSEQ multiplex PCR was the method, and the copy in TCRdb shows in-frame clones only, minus some. The sample comprises 250,000 to 350,000 clones, about nine tenths of which are singletons, and 0.94% rests with the top ten. Material for sequencing was peripheral blood. These receptors were obtained from a woman in her thirties or forties who had recovered from COVID-19. CDR3s include the opening cysteine and the closing phenylalanine or tryptophan. A D gene is named only where the DNA matches it firmly. Clone size is not always given. Where it is, it says once, few, many or a class for expanded clones.

D gene,V gene,clone size,J gene,CDR3 DNA,CDR3 protein
NA,TRBV28,NA,TRBJ2-3,TGTGCCAGCAGCCCCGCCTCGCAGGGTCGCGATACGCAGTATTTT,CASSPASQGRDTQYF
NA,TRBV5-6,NA,TRBJ2-7,TGTGCCAGCAGCTCGCTATATTCACGGGACAATTCCTACGAGCAGTACTTC,CASSSLYSRDNSYEQYF
NA,TRBV25-1,NA,TRBJ2-5,TGTGCCAGCAGTGACCAATGGCACACCTTACAAGAGACCCAGTACTTC,CASSDQWHTLQETQYF
NA,TRBV6-1,NA,TRBJ2-7,TGTGCCAGCAGTGATACCCAGGGAACCTACGAGCAGTACTTC,CASSDTQGTYEQYF
TRBD2,TRBV3-1/TRBV3-2,NA,TRBJ2-1,TGTGCCAGCAGCCAAGGACTAGCGAAGAACAATGAGCAGTTCTTC,CASSQGLAKNNEQFF
TRBD1,TRBV6-6,few,TRBJ1-1,TGTGCCAGCAGTTTGCTGACAGGGGGGAACACTGAAGCTTTCTTT,CASSLLTGGNTEAFF
NA,TRBV4-2,once,TRBJ2-2,TGTGCCAGCAGCCAAGAGGCCCGGCGGGCCGGGACCGGGGAGCTGTTTTTT,CASSQEARRAGTGELFF
NA,TRBV2,NA,TRBJ2-1,TGTGCCAGCAGGCCTTCGGGACTTTGGTACGGTGAGCAGTTCTTC,CASRPSGLWYGEQFF
TRBD1,TRBV9,NA,TRBJ2-5,TGTGCCAGCAGCGCGAGGGGGACAGGGGCTTTCCAAGAGACCCAGTACTTC,CASSARGTGAFQETQYF
NA,TRBV5-1,many,TRBJ1-6,TGCGCCAGCAGCTTGGGGTCCCCAACAGGGACTACTTCACCCCTCCACTTT,CASSLGSPTGTTSPLHF
TRBD2,TRBV12-5,NA,TRBJ2-5,TGTGCTAGTGGCACGGGACTAGCGGGAGGGCTACAAGAGACCCAGTACTTC,CASGTGLAGGLQETQYF
TRBD1,TRBV28,NA,TRBJ1-4,TGTGCCAGCAGCAGCTCGACAGGGCAAACTAATGAAAAACTGTTTTTT,CASSSSTGQTNEKLFF
TRBD1,TRBV2,NA,TRBJ1-1,TGTGCCAGCAGCGGACAGGGGGGATTTATGAACACTGAAGCTTTCTTT,CASSGQGGFMNTEAFF
NA,TRBV5-1,NA,TRBJ2-3,TGCGCCAGCAGCTTGGCCGGGGATGATACGCAGTATTTT,CASSLAGDDTQYF
TRBD2,TRBV3-1/TRBV3-2,once,TRBJ2-3,TGTGCCAGCAGCCAAGATCCACTAGCGGGAGGGAGAGATACGCAGTATTTT,CASSQDPLAGGRDTQYF
NA,TRBV27,NA,TRBJ1-2,TGTGCCAGCAGCTACCGGGGAGCGGGCTATGGCTACACCTTC,CASSYRGAGYGYTF
TRBD2,TRBV7-8,NA,TRBJ2-7,TGTGCCAGCAGCTCCTTCAGCGGGAGTGGCTACGAGCAGTACTTC,CASSSFSGSGYEQYF